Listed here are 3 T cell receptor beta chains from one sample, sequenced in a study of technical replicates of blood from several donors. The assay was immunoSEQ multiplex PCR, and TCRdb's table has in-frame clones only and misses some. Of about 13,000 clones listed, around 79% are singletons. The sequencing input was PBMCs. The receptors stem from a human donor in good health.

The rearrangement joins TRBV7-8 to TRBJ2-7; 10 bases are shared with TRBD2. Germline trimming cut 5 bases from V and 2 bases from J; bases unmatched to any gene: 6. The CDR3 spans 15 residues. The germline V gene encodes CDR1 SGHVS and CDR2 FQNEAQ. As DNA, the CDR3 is TGTGCCAGCAGCGCTAGCGGGAGCGGGACCTACGAGCAGTACTTC. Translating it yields CASSASGSGTYEQYF.

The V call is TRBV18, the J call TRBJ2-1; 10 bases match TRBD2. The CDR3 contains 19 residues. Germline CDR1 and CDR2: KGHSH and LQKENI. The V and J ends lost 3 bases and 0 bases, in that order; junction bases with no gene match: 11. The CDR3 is CASSPRSSGSTSSYNEQFF. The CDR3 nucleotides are TGTGCCAGCTCACCCCGCTCTAGCGGGAGCACGAGCTCCTACAATGAGCAGTTCTTC.

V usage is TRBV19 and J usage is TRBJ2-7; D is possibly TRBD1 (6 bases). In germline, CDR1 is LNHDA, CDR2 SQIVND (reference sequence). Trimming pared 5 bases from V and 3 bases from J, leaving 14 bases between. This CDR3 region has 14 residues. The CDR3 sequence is CASSPQGSNYEQYF. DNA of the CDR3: TGTGCCAGTAGTCCCCAGGGGTCCAACTACGAGCAGTACTTC.